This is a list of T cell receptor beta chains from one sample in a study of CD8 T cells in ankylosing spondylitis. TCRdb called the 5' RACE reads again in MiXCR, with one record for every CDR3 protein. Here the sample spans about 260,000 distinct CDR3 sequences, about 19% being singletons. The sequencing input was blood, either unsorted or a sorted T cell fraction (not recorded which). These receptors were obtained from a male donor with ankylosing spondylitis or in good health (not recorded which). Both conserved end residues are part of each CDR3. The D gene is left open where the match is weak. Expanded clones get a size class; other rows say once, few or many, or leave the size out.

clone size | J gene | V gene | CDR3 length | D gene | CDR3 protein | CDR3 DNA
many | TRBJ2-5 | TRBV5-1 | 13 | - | CASSLGQQETQYF | TGCGCCAGCAGCTTGGGTCAGCAAGAGACCCAGTACTTC
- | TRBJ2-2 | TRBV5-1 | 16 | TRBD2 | CASSATSGRDTGELFF | TGCGCCAGCAGCGCGACTAGCGGGAGGGACACCGGGGAGCTGTTTTTT
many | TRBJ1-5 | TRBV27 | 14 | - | CASSYRGGGQPQHF | TGTGCCAGCAGTTACCGAGGGGGTGGGCAGCCCCAGCATTTT
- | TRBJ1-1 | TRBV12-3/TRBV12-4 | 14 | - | CASRAGQLYTEVFF | TGTGCCAGCAGGGCTGGACAGCTTTACACTGAAGTTTTCTTT
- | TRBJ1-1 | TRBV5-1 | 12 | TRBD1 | CASSLGTGGAFF | TGCGCCAGCAGCTTGGGAACAGGGGGAGCTTTCTTT
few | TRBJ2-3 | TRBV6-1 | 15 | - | CASSEDGVSTDTQYF | TGTGCCAGCAGTGAAGATGGGGTTAGCACAGATACGCAGTATTTT
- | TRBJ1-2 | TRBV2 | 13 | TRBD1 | CASSALTGNGYTF | TGTGCCAGCAGTGCGCTGACAGGGAATGGCTACACCTTC
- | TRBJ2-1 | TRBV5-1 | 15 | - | CASSKAGDSYNEQFF | TGCGCCAGCAGTAAAGCGGGTGACTCCTACAATGAGCAGTTCTTC
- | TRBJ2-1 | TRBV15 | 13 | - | CATSRDRLHEQFF | TGTGCCACCAGCAGAGATCGGCTTCATGAGCAGTTCTTC
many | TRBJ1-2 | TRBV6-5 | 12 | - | CASSSNSYGYTF | TGTGCCAGCAGTTCAAATAGCTATGGCTACACCTTC
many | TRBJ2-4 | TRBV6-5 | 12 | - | CASRTPGGIQYF | TGTGCCAGCAGAACACCTGGGGGCATTCAGTACTTC
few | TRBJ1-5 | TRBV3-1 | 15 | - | CASSQRGAAEEPQHF | TGTGCCAGCAGCCAAAGGGGGGCGGCTGAGGAGCCCCAGCATTTT
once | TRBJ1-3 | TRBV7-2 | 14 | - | CASSQDRFGNTIYF | TGTGCCAGCAGCCAAGACAGGTTTGGAAACACCATATATTTT
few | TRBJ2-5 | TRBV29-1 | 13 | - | CSVAQGPGETQYF | TGCAGCGTTGCCCAGGGACCAGGAGAGACCCAGTACTTC
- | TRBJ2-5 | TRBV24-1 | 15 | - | CATSDPRQGGRTQYF | TGTGCCACCAGTGATCCTCGGCAGGGCGGTAGGACCCAGTACTTC
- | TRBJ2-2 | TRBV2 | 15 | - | CASSDEAGNTGELFF | TGTGCCAGCAGTGACGAGGCAGGGAACACCGGGGAGCTGTTTTTT
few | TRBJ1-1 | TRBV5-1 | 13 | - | CASSSDGNTEAFF | TGCGCCAGCAGCTCGGACGGGAACACTGAAGCTTTCTTT
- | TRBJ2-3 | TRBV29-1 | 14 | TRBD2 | CSVASGTSTDTQYF | TGCAGCGTTGCCAGCGGGACTAGCACAGATACGCAGTATTTT
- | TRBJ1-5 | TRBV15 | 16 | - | CATSTYRDPSNQPQHF | TGTGCCACCAGCACCTACAGGGATCCTAGCAATCAGCCCCAGCATTTT
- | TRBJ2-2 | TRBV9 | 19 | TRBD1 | CASSVGLAPRQGDTGELFF | TGTGCCAGCAGCGTTGGGCTAGCGCCGCGACAGGGGGACACCGGGGAGCTGTTTTTT
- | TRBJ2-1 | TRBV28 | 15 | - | CASSGTIGPYNEQFF | TGTGCCAGCAGCGGGACAATAGGTCCCTACAATGAGCAGTTCTTC
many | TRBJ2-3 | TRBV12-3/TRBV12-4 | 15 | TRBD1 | CASRQGVPSTDTQYF | TGTGCCAGCCGCCAGGGGGTCCCTAGCACAGATACGCAGTATTTT
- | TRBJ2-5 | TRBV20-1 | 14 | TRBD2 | CSAQTSGGRETQYF | TGCAGTGCTCAGACTAGCGGGGGGCGAGAGACCCAGTACTTC
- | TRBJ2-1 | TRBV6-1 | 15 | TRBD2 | CASTELAGGGNEQFF | TGTGCCAGCACCGAACTAGCGGGAGGTGGGAATGAGCAGTTCTTC
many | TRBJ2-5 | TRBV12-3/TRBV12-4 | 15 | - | CASSRSGMTQETQYF | TGTGCCAGCAGCCGGTCCGGGATGACTCAAGAGACCCAGTACTTC
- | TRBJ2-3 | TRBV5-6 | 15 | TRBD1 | CASSLVGTGSGTQYF | TGTGCCAGCAGCTTGGTTGGGACAGGATCGGGTACGCAGTATTTT
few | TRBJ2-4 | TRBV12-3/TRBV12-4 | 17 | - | CASSLRGSGSAKNIQYF | TGTGCCAGCAGTCTCCGGGGTAGCGGTTCAGCCAAAAACATTCAGTACTTC
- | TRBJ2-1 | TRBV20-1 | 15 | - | CSARRADPSYNEQFF | TGCAGTGCTCGTAGGGCGGATCCCTCCTACAATGAGCAGTTCTTC
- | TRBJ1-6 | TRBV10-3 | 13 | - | CAISGSEGSPLHF | TGTGCCATCAGTGGATCGGAGGGTTCACCCCTCCACTTT
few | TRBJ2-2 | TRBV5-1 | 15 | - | CASSPAGLPPGELFF | TGCGCCAGCAGCCCGGCGGGACTCCCCCCCGGGGAGCTGTTTTTT
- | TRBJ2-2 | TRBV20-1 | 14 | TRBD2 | CSASGSGATGELFF | TGCAGTGCTAGTGGTAGCGGGGCCACCGGGGAGCTGTTTTTT
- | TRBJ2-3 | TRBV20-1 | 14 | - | CSARDPPSTDTQYF | TGCAGTGCTAGAGACCCACCCAGCACAGATACGCAGTATTTT
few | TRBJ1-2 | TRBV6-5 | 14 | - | CASSYDRGNYGYTF | TGTGCCAGCAGTTACGACAGAGGAAACTATGGCTACACCTTC
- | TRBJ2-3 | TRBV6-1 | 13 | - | CASQTSFADTQYF | TGTGCCAGCCAGACTAGTTTCGCAGATACGCAGTATTTT
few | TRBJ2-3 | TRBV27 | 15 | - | CASRSFDQATDTQYF | TGTGCCAGCAGGTCCTTCGATCAGGCCACAGATACGCAGTATTTT
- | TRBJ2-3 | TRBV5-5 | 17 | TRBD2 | CASSTGLAGGLLDTQYF | TGTGCCAGCAGCACGGGACTAGCGGGAGGTCTGTTGGATACGCAGTATTTT
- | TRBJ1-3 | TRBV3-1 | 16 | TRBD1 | CASSQSGTGSGNTIYF | TGTGCCAGCAGCCAAAGCGGGACAGGCTCTGGAAACACCATATATTTT